Below, 23 T cell receptor beta chains from the same sample are listed, as sequenced in a study of blood T cell repertoires in COVID-19. Method: immunoSEQ multiplex PCR; TCRdb's copy keeps in-frame clones and lacks some. The profile shows around 160,000 clones, around 84% of them singletons. Sequencing was done on a sample of PBMCs or T cells enriched from blood (not recorded which). These receptors were obtained from a man aged 35 to 55 who had recovered from COVID-19.

The V call is TRBV4-1, the J call TRBJ2-1; 7 bases are shared with TRBD1. After removal of 4 bases from V and 8 bases from J, the junction contained 8 bases not matched to a gene. Germline lookup yields CDR1 MGHRA and CDR2 YSYEKL. The CDR3 is made up of 14 amino acids. The chain's CDR3 is CASSPPTGTDEQFF. CDR3 nucleotides: TGCGCCAGCAGCCCACCGACAGGGACCGATGAGCAGTTCTTC.

V gene TRBV25-1 combines with J gene TRBJ1-1; possible D gene TRBD1, 6 bases. Germline CDR1 MGHDK, CDR2 SYGVNS. V lost 4 bases and J lost 6, with 15 bases in between. This CDR3 comprises 14 residues. The CDR3 sequence: CASSGKTGSAEAFF. CDR3 nucleotide sequence: TGTGCCAGCAGTGGAAAGACAGGTTCGGCTGAAGCTTTCTTT.

The rearrangement links TRBV13 to TRBJ1-5, with D unresolved. Deletions cut 2 bases from V and 0 bases from J, with 17 bases between. Germline V gene data show CDR1 as PRHDT and CDR2 as FYEKMQ (reference sequence). This CDR3 contains 18 residues. Here the CDR3 reads CASSLQRERRDSNQPQHF. The CDR3, as DNA: TGTGCCAGCAGCTTACAACGGGAGAGGAGGGATAGCAATCAGCCCCAGCATTTT.

The chain links TRBV24-1 to TRBJ1-2; D gene uncertain. This CDR3 is built from 15 residues. Germline values: CDR1 KGHDR, CDR2 SFDVKD. The germline V and J ends were trimmed by 0 bases and 8 bases, with 15 bases remaining between them. The CDR3 loop reads CATSDLLFKGGGYTF. CDR3 in DNA: TGTGCCACCAGTGATTTGCTTTTTAAGGGCGGGGGCTACACCTTC.

The chain links TRBV2 to TRBJ1-5; no clear D gene. This CDR3 is 13 amino acids long. The germline gives CDR1 SNHLY, CDR2 FYNNEI. V dropped 2 bases and J dropped 7 bases, with 9 bases sitting between them. CDR3 region: CASSERGGQPQHF. The CDR3 bases are TGTGCCAGCAGTGAACGGGGAGGGCAGCCCCAGCATTTT.

This sequence joins TRBV10-3 and TRBJ2-3; D possibly corresponds to TRBD2 (6 bases). The CDR3 consists of 14 residues. The V end was cut by 8 bases, the J end by 2 bases, with 14 bases between. Per germline, CDR1 ENHRY and CDR2 SYGVKD. CDR3 sequence reads: CAIGRELITDTQYF. The DNA of the CDR3 is TGTGCCATCGGCCGGGAGTTGATCACAGATACGCAGTATTTT.

The chain joins TRBV7-9 to TRBJ1-1, with unresolved D. Deletions cut 1 base from V and 1 base from J, with 7 bases between. This CDR3 has 14 residues. The germline V gene has CDR1 SEHNR and CDR2 FQNEAQ (reference sequence). CDR3 nucleotide sequence: TGTGCCAGCAGCTTAGAGTCCGGGAACACTGAAGCTTTCTTT. Translation gives CASSLESGNTEAFF.

This sequence joins TRBV7-6 and TRBJ1-5; D is unclear. V dropped 5 bases and J dropped 11 bases, with 16 bases sitting between them. CDR3 length: 13 residues. CDR1 and CDR2 from the germline V gene are SGHVS and FNYEAQ. CDR3 sequence (DNA): TGTGCCAGCAGCCAAGGTCCCGGGAAGGCCCAGCATTTT. It specifies CASSQGPGKAQHF.

The V and J genes are TRBV30 and TRBJ2-3, with 10 positions matching TRBD2. J gave up 0 bases and V 1 base, and 4 bases lay outside the gene matches. CDR1 and CDR2 (germline): GTSNPN, SVGIG (reference sequence). The CDR3 has 16 amino acids. The CDR3 is CAWSGTSGVSTDTQYF. Written as DNA, the CDR3 is TGTGCCTGGAGTGGGACTAGCGGCGTCAGCACAGATACGCAGTATTTT.

This clone was counted once. The V call is TRBV5-1, the J call TRBJ1-2; a possible D gene is TRBD1 (6 bases). Trimming took off 4 bases at V and 8 bases at J, with 15 bases between the two ends. Germline V gene sequence: CDR1 SGHRS, CDR2 YFSETQ. This CDR3 is 13 amino acids long. The CDR3 nucleotides read TGCGCCAGCAGCGAGCAGGGGCGTGGCGGCTACACCTTC. As protein: CASSEQGRGGYTF.

The chain joins TRBV5-1 to TRBJ2-3; D may be TRBD2 (7 bases). The CDR3 covers 15 residues. CDR1 and CDR2 from the germline V gene are SGHRS and YFSETQ. V dropped 3 bases and J dropped 5 bases, with 16 bases sitting between them. CDR3 sequence (DNA): TGCGCCAGCAGCTCCGGGACTACCAGGGGAGATACGCAGTATTTT. Its protein is CASSSGTTRGDTQYF.

The rearrangement links TRBV6-5 to TRBJ1-1, with 7 bases matching TRBD1. The germline V gene has CDR1 MNHEY and CDR2 SVGAGI. After removal of 5 bases from V and 4 bases from J, the junction contained 4 bases not matched to a gene. CDR3 size: 13 residues. CDR3 in DNA: TGTGCCAGCAGTAAGACAGGGCCCACTGAAGCTTTCTTT. Amino acids: CASSKTGPTEAFF.

The CDR3 loop is CASSATGFGELFF. The CDR3 region has the DNA TGTGCCAGCAGCGCGACAGGGTTCGGGGAGCTGTTTTTT. The V and J genes are TRBV2 and TRBJ2-2, with 7 bases matching TRBD1. J was trimmed by 7 bases and V by 6 bases; bases with no gene match: 5. Germline CDR1 is SNHLY and CDR2 is FYNNEI. This CDR3 comprises 13 residues.

The table lists this clone with a count of one. V is TRBV11-2 and J is TRBJ1-1; D perhaps matches TRBD1 (6 bases). Germline CDR1 and CDR2: SGHAT and FQNNGV. Trimming removed 4 bases at V and 3 bases at J, with 6 bases between. CDR3 length: 12 residues. The CDR3 sequence is CASSSGDTEAFF. In DNA form, the CDR3 reads TGTGCCAGCAGCTCAGGGGACACTGAAGCTTTCTTT. Looking up the rest from reference TRBV11-2 and TRBJ1-1 gives the full variable domain: EAGVAQSPRYKIIEKRQSVAFWCNPISGHATLYWYQQILGQGPKLLIQFQNNGVVDDSQLPKDRFSAERLKGVDSTLKIQPAKLEDSAVYLCASSSGDTEAFFGQGTRLTVV.

J is TRBJ2-2 and V is TRBV9; D is uncertain. The CDR3 length is 15 residues. Trimming shortened V by 0 bases and J by 6 bases, and 12 bases separated the two germline ends. The V gene's germline CDR1 is SGDLS and CDR2 YYNGEE. CDR3 residues: CASSVDTYFSGELFF. CDR3 DNA: TGTGCCAGCAGCGTAGACACATATTTCTCCGGGGAGCTGTTTTTT.

The rearrangement joins TRBV30 to TRBJ1-1; 7 bases map to TRBD1. CDR1 GTSNPN and CDR2 SVGIG come from the germline V gene (reference sequence). V was pared by 7 bases and J by 4 bases, with 9 bases of the junction left unmatched. This CDR3 is built from 13 residues. The CDR3 bases are TGTGCCTCCGACAGGGAGCTGGGCACTGAAGCTTTCTTT. Translating it yields CASDRELGTEAFF.

This chain uses TRBV5-4 with TRBJ2-5; TRBD2 matches at 7 bases. Unmatched junction bases numbered 10, after V lost 3 bases and J lost 5 bases. Per the germline V gene, CDR1 is SGHNT and CDR2 is YYREEE (reference sequence). The CDR3 consists of 15 residues. The CDR3 sequence is CASSSVTGGGETQYF. The CDR3 DNA reads TGTGCCAGCAGCTCGGTGACGGGGGGAGGGGAGACCCAGTACTTC.

The chain couples TRBV19 to TRBJ2-5, with 8 bases lining up with TRBD1. Germline CDR1 is LNHDA and CDR2 is SQIVND (reference sequence). V shed 10 bases and J 0 bases; nucleotides not matched to a gene: 7. This CDR3 has 14 residues. Here the CDR3 DNA reads TGTGCCACCTCGGACAGGGCGAACCAAGAGACCCAGTACTTC. As protein: CATSDRANQETQYF.

The CDR3 loop reads CAWSVQPAREAFF. The CDR3 DNA reads TGTGCCTGGAGTGTACAGCCGGCGCGTGAAGCTTTCTTT. The chain is built from TRBV30 and TRBJ1-1; no clear D. Germline CDR1 reads GTSNPN; CDR2 reads SVGIG (reference sequence). Trimming took 0 bases from V and 7 from J, leaving 12 bases between them. There are 13 residues in the CDR3.

J is TRBJ1-3 and V is TRBV11-2; 7 bases line up with TRBD1. The CDR3 covers 17 residues. V was pared by 3 bases and J by 0 bases, with 8 bases of the junction left unmatched. The V gene's germline CDR1 is SGHAT and CDR2 FQNNGV. The CDR3 DNA reads as TGTGCCAGCAGCTTCACCCTGACAGGGATCTCTGGAAACACCATATATTTT. Residues: CASSFTLTGISGNTIYF.

The chain combines TRBV2 with TRBJ2-5; D ambiguous. Trimming shortened V by 6 bases and J by 0 bases, and 5 bases separated the two germline ends. There are 12 residues in the CDR3. Germline CDR1 reads SNHLY; CDR2 reads FYNNEI. The CDR3 DNA sequence: TGTGCCAGCAGCTTGTACCAAGAGACCCAGTACTTC. Protein sequence: CASSLYQETQYF.

This chain joins TRBV5-6 and TRBJ2-4; no clear D. Germline V gene data show CDR1 as SGHDT and CDR2 as YYEEEE. The CDR3 spans 12 residues. V dropped 4 bases and J dropped 6 bases, with 8 bases sitting between them. The CDR3 loop reads CASSAEVNIQYF. CDR3 nucleotide sequence: TGTGCCAGCAGCGCAGAGGTAAACATTCAGTACTTC.

The gene calls are TRBV4-2 and TRBJ2-4; 9 nucleotides match TRBD2. V gave up 4 bases and J gave up 5 bases; unmatched junction bases: 3. The CDR3 length is 14 residues. In germline, CDR1 is LGHNA, CDR2 YNFKEQ. The chain's CDR3 is CASSRAGGENIQYF. The CDR3 coding sequence is TGTGCCAGCAGCCGGGCGGGGGGGGAAAACATTCAGTACTTC.